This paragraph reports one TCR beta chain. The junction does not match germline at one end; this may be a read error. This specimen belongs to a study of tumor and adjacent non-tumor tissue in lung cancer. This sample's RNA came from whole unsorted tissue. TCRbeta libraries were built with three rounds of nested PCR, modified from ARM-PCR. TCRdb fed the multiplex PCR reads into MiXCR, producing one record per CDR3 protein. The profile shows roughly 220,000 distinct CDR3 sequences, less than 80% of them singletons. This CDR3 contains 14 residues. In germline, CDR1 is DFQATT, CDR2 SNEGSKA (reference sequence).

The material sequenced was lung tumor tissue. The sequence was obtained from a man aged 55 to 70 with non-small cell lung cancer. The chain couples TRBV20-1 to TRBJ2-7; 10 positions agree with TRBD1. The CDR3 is CSARDRGPSYERYF. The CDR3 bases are TGCAGTGCGCGGGACAGGGGCCCTTCCTACGAGCGGTACTTC.